This paragraph covers one TCR beta chain sequence. The antigen is not known. TCRdb reanalysed the reads using MiXCR and keeps one entry per CDR3 protein. The sample has 750,000 to 950,000 distinct CDR3 sequences, 25% to 30% seen once. Germline V gene sequence: CDR1 SGHDT, CDR2 YYEEEE. V was pared by 4 bases and J by 4 bases, with 9 bases between. The CDR3 loop spans 12 amino acids. The data are from a study of T cell repertoires in cytomegalovirus infection. In the study overall: It can be stated that public TCR beta signatures indicated CMV infection as well as a matching HLA type. Whole-study results and caveats: The study found HLA-C-restricted CMV-specific TCR beta clonotypes dominating the ex vivo response.

This clonotype was sampled from a human donor in good health (CMV status not recorded). Some clones in this sample may be carry-over from other donors' samples. The V call is TRBV5-6, the J call TRBJ2-7; D ambiguous. The sample consisted of cultured CD8+ T cells from PBMCs, taken from culture after CMV antigen stimulation. The CDR3 DNA sequence: TGTGCCAGCAGCGGGTATAGGTACGAGCAGTACTTC. It yields the protein CASSGYRYEQYF.